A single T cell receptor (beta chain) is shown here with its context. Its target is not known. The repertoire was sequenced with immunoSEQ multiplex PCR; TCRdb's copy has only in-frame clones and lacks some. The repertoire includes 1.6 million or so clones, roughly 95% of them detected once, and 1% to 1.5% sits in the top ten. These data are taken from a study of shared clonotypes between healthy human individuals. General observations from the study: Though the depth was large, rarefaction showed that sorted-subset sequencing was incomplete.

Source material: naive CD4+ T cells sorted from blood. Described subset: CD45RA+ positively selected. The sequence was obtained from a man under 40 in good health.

The chain's CDR3 is CASRATSGNTDTQYF. CDR3 nucleotide sequence: TGTGCCAGCAGGGCGACTAGCGGGAACACAGATACGCAGTATTTT. The chain uses TRBV2 and TRBJ2-3; TRBD2 matches at 11 bases. Germline V lookup: CDR1 SNHLY, CDR2 FYNNEI. Losses at the gene ends were 6 bases for V and 2 bases for J; bases not matched to a gene: 4. The CDR3 has 15 amino acids.